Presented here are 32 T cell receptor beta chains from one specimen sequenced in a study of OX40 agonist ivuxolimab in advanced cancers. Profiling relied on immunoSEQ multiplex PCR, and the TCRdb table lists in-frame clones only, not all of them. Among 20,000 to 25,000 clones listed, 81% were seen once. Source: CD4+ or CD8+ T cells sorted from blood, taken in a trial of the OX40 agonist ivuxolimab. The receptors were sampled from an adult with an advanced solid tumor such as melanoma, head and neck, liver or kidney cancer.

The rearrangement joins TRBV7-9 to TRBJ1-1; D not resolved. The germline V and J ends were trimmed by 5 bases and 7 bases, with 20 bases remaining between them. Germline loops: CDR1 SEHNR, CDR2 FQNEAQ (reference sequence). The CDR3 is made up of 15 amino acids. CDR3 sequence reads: CASSTQDHWLNEAFF. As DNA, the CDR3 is TGTGCCAGCAGCACCCAAGACCATTGGTTGAATGAAGCTTTCTTT.

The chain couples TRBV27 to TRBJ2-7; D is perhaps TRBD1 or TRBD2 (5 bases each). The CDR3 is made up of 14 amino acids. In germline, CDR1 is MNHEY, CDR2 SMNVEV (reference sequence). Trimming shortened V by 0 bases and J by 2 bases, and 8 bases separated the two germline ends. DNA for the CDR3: TGTGCCAGCAGTTTATCCCGAGGGGCCTACGAGCAGTACTTC. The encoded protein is CASSLSRGAYEQYF.

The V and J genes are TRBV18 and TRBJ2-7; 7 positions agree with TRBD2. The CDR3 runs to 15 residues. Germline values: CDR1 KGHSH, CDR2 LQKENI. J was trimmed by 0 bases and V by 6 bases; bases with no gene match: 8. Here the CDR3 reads CASSLSGTSSYEQYF. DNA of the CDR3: TGTGCCAGCTCCCTAAGCGGGACCAGCTCCTACGAGCAGTACTTC.

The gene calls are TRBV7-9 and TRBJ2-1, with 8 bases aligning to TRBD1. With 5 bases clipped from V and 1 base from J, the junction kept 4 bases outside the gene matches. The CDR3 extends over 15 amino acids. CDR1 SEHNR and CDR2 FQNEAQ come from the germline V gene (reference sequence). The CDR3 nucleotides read TGTGCCAGCAGCCCGACAGGGGTTTCCTACAATGAGCAGTTCTTC. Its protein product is CASSPTGVSYNEQFF.

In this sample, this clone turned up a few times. CDR3 protein: CASSVGGAGWDTQYF. DNA of the CDR3: TGTGCCAGCAGCGTAGGGGGCGCTGGTTGGGATACGCAGTATTTT. The rearrangement links TRBV9 to TRBJ2-3, with a tentative D call TRBD1 (5 bases). V shed 0 bases and J shed 6 bases, with 14 bases lying between them. The CDR3 contains 15 residues. Germline V gene sequence: CDR1 SGDLS, CDR2 YYNGEE.

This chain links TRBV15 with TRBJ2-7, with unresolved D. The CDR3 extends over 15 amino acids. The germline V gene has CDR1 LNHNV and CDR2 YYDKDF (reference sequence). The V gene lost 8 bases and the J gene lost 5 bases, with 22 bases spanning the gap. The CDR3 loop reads CATASVQVSSDEQYF. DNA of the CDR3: TGTGCCACCGCTTCTGTTCAGGTGTCGTCGGACGAGCAGTACTTC. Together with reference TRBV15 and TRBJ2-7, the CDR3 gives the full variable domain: DAMVIQNPRYQVTQFGKPVTLSCSQTLNHNVMYWYQQKSSQAPKLLFHYYDKDFNNEADTPDNFQSRRPNTSFCFLDIRSPGLGDTAMYLCATASVQVSSDEQYFGPGTRLTVT.

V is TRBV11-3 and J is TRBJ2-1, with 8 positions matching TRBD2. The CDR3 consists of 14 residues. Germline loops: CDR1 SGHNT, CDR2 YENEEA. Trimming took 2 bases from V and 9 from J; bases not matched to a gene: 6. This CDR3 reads CASSLPGTRGEQFF. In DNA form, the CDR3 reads TGTGCCAGCAGCTTACCCGGGACTAGGGGTGAGCAGTTCTTC.

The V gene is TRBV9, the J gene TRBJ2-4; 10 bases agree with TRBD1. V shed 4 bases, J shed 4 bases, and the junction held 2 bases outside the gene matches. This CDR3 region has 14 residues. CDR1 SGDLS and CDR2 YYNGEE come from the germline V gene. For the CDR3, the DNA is TGTGCCAGCAGCCCGGGACAGGGGAAAAACATTCAGTACTTC. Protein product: CASSPGQGKNIQYF.

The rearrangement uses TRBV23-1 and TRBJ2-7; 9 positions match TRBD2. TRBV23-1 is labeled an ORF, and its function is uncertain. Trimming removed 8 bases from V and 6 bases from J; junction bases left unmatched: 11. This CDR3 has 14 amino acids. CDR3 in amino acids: CASLPGLAPLEQYF. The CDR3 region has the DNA TGCGCCAGCTTACCGGGACTAGCTCCTCTCGAGCAGTACTTC.

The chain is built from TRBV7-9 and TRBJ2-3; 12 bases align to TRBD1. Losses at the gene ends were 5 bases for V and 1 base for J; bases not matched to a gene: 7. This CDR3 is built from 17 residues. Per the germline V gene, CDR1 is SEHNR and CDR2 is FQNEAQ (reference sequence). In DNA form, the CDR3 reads TGTGCCAGCAGCACACCGGGACAGGGGGCTCGCACAGATACGCAGTATTTT. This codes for CASSTPGQGARTDTQYF.

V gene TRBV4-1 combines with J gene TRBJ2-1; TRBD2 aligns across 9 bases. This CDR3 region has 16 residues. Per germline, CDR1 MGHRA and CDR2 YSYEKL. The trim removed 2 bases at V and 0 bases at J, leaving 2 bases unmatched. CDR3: CASSQIAGVSYNEQFF. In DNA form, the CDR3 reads TGCGCCAGCAGCCAAATAGCGGGAGTCTCCTACAATGAGCAGTTCTTC.

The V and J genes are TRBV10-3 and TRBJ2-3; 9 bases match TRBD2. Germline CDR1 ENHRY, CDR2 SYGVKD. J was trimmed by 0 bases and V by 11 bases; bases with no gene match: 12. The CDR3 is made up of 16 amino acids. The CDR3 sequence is CAAQKTSGTSTDTQYF. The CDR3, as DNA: TGTGCCGCTCAGAAGACTAGCGGTACTAGCACAGATACGCAGTATTTT.

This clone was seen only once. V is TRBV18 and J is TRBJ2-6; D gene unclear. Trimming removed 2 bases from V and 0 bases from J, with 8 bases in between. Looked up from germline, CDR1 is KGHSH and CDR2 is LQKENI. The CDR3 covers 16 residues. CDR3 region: CASSPDPSSGANVLTF. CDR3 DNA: TGTGCCAGCTCACCAGATCCTAGCTCTGGGGCCAACGTCCTGACTTTC.

The CDR3 here is CASSLVSGTNTEAFF. CDR3 sequence (DNA): TGTGCCAGCAGCTTAGTGTCCGGGACGAACACTGAAGCTTTCTTT. This rearrangement joins TRBV7-9 to TRBJ1-1, with D possibly matching TRBD1 (5 bases). V was shortened by 1 base and J by 1 base, with 10 bases between the two germline ends. CDR1 is SEHNR, CDR2 FQNEAQ, per germline (reference sequence). CDR3 length: 15 residues.

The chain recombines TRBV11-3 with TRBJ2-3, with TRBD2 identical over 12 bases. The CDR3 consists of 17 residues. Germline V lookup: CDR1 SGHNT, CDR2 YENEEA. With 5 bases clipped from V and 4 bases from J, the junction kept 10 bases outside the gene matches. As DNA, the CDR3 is TGTGCCAGCAGCCCCTACCCTAGCGGGGGGGAGGCAGATACGCAGTATTTT. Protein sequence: CASSPYPSGGEADTQYF.

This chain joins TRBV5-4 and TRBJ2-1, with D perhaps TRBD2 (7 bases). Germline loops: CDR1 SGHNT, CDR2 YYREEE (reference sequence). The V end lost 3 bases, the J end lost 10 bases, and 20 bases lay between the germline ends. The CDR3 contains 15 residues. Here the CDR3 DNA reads TGTGCCAGCAGCTCCATGGGGGCGGGAGAGGGCGAGCAGTTCTTC. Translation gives CASSSMGAGEGEQFF.

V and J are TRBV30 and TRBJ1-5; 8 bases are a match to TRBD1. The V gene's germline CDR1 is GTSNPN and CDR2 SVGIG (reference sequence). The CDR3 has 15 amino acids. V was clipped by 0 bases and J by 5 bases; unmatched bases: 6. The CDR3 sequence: CAWSVGPGGDQPQHF. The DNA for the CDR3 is TGTGCCTGGAGTGTAGGCCCAGGGGGCGATCAGCCCCAGCATTTT.

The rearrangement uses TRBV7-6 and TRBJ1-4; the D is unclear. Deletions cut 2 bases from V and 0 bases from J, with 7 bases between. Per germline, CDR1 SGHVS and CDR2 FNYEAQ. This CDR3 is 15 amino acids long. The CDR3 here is CASSLRATTNEKLFF. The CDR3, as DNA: TGTGCCAGCAGCTTAAGGGCGACAACTAATGAAAAACTGTTTTTT.

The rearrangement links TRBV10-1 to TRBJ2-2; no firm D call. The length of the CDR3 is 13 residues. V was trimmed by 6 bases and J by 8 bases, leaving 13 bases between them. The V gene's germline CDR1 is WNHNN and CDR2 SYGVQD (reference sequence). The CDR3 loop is CASSVDVAGELFF. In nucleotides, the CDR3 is TGCGCCAGCAGCGTGGACGTCGCGGGGGAGCTGTTTTTT.

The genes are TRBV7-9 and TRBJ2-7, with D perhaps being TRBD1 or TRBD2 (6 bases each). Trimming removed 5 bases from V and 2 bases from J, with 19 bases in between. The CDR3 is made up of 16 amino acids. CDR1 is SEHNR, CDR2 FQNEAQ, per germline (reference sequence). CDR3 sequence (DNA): TGTGCCAGCAGCCCAAGCAGGGGACTGAGAACCTACGAGCAGTACTTC. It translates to CASSPSRGLRTYEQYF. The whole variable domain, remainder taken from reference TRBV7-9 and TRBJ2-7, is DTGVSQNPRHKITKRGQNVTFRCDPISEHNRLYWYRQTLGQGPEFLTYFQNEAQLEKSRLLSDRFSAERPKGSFSTLEIQRTEQGDSAMYLCASSPSRGLRTYEQYFGPGTRLTVT.

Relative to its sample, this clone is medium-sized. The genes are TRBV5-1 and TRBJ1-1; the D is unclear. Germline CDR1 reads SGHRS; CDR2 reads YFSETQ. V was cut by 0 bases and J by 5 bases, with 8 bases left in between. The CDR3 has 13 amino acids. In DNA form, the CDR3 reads TGCGCCAGCAGCTTGGCCTTGCGAACTGAAGCTTTCTTT. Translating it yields CASSLALRTEAFF.

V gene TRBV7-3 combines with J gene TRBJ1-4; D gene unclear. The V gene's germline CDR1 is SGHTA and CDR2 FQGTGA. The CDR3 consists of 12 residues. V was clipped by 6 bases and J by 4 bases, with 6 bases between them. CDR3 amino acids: CASRTVNEKLFF. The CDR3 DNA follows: TGTGCCAGCAGGACCGTTAATGAAAAACTGTTTTTT.

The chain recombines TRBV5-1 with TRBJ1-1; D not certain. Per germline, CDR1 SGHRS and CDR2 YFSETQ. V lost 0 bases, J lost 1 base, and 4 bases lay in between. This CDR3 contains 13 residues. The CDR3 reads CASSLGENTEAFF. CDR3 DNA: TGCGCCAGCAGCTTGGGAGAGAACACTGAAGCTTTCTTT.

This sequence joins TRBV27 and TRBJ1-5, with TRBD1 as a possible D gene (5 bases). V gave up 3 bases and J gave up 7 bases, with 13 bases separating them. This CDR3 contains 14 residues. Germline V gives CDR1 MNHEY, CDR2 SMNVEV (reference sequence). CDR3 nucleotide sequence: TGTGCCAGCAGTTTTTTGGGGGTGAGCCAGCCCCAGCATTTT. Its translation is CASSFLGVSQPQHF.

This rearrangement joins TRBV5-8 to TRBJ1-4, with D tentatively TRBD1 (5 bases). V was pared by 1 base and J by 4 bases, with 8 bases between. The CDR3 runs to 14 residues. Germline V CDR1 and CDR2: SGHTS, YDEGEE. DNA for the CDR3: TGTGCCAGCAGCTTGTGGGGGGGTAATGAAAAACTGTTTTTT. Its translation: CASSLWGGNEKLFF.

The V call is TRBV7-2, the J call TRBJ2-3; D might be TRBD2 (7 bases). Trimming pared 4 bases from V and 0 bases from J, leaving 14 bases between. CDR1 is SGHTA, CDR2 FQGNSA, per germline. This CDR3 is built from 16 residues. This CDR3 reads CASSYRGGGSTDTQYF. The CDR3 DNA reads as TGTGCCAGCAGCTACCGGGGAGGGGGTAGCACAGATACGCAGTATTTT.

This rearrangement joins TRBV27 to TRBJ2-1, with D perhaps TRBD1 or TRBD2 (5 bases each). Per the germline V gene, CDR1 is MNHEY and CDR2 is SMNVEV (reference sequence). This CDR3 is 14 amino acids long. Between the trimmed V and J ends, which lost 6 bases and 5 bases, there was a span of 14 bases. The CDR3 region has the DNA TGTGCCAGCAGGGAAATCGGGGCTAACAATGAGCAGTTCTTC. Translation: CASREIGANNEQFF.

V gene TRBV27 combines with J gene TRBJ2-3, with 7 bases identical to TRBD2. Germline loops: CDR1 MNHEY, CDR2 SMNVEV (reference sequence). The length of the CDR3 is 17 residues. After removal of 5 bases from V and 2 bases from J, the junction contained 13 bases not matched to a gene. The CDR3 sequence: CASSPTIEGGYTDTQYF. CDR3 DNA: TGTGCCAGCAGTCCGACCATTGAGGGAGGGTACACAGATACGCAGTATTTT.

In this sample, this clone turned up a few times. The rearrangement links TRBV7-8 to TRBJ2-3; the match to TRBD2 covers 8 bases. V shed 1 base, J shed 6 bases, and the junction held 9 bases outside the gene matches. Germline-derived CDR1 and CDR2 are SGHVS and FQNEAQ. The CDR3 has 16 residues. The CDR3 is CASSLVLAGPGDTQYF. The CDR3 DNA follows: TGTGCCAGCAGCTTAGTCTTAGCGGGGCCCGGGGATACGCAGTATTTT.

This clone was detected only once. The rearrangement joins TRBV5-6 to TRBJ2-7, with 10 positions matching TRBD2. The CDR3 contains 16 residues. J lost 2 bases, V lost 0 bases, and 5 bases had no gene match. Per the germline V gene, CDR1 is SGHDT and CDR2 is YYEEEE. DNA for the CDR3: TGTGCCAGCAGCTTGGCCGGACTAGCGGACACCTACGAGCAGTACTTC. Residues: CASSLAGLADTYEQYF.

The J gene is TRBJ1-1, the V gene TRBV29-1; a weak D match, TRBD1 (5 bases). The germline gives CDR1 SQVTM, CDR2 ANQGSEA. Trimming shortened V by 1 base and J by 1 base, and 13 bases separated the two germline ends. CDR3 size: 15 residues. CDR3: CSVEGYRDGNTEAFF. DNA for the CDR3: TGCAGCGTTGAAGGATACCGGGACGGGAACACTGAAGCTTTCTTT.

CDR3 sequence (DNA): TGTGCCAGCTCACCACGGGACAGTATTTACAATGAGCAGTTCTTC. It specifies CASSPRDSIYNEQFF. The genes are TRBV18 and TRBJ2-1; 7 bases match TRBD1. The junction had 4 bases not matched to a gene; V was cut back by 1 base and J by 4 bases. There are 15 residues in the CDR3. Germline V gene data show CDR1 as KGHSH and CDR2 as LQKENI.